This T cell receptor beta chain was observed in a study of PD-1 and CTLA-4 blockade in melanoma. TCRdb keeps only in-frame clones here, not all; method: immunoSEQ multiplex PCR. The table includes about 32,000 clones, 88% detected once. The sequences come from CD8+ T cells from peripheral blood, collected from a patient given anti-PD-1 treatment. This sequence originates from a human donor with melanoma.

Here the CDR3 DNA reads TGTGCCAGCAGTTCCCCGGGGTCCCGAGGGGACACTGAAGCTTTCTTT. Amino acid sequence: CASSSPGSRGDTEAFF. The rearrangement joins TRBV28 to TRBJ1-1; possibly TRBD1 for D (5 bases). This CDR3 has 16 amino acids. V lost 4 bases and J lost 3, with 18 bases in between. The germline V gene has CDR1 MDHEN and CDR2 SYDVKM. The entire variable domain, with the rest obtained from reference TRBV28 and TRBJ1-1, is as follows: DVKVTQSSRYLVKRTGEKVFLECVQDMDHENMFWYRQDPGLGLRLIYFSYDVKMKEKGDIPEGYSVSREKKERFSLILESASTNQTSMYLCASSSPGSRGDTEAFFGQGTRLTVV.